The present T cell receptor beta chain was sequenced within a study of blood T cell repertoires in COVID-19 (TCRdb year 2020). In the study overall: Collaborator samples came from the United States, Italy and Spain and covered acute and convalescent phases of COVID-19. The material from the prospective study consisted of cDNA or gDNA derived from T cells, B-cell-depleted T cells, or PBMCs. Subjects who had been exposed to COVID-19, were actively infected with it, or had recovered from it provided the deeply sampled blood TCRbeta repertoires that made up the dataset. The repertoires were released in a freely available public database meant as a resource for research on the immune response to SARS-CoV-2. Samples were obtained from the ongoing ImmuneRACE study (first 160 participants) and from some 1,200 subjects provided by 6 global collaborators. A de-identified subject ID, COVID-19 status, age in years and sex were almost always included in the sample metadata. Where HLA class I and class II types were available, the types were taken from metadata supplied by the sample provider, not from assay-based typing. Study-wide conclusions, independent of this receptor: The quantity of clinical and demographic metadata differed by source and by participant and was supplied without curation.

TCRbeta CDR3 regions were amplified from genomic DNA using the immunoSEQ Assay, a bias-controlled multiplex PCR. The original pipeline was this. Within the assay, amplification of reference gene primers was used to estimate how many nucleated cells each sample contained. To quantify the absolute abundance of each unique TCRbeta CDR3 rearrangement, sequence reads were collapsed and filtered. For each sample, productive Simpson clonality was calculated as the square root of Simpson's diversity index over productive rearrangements. Drawn from immuneACCESS, this table holds only the in-frame rearrangements with V and J called that TCRdb kept. Clones are partly lost; checked studies trace under half to an unresolved V gene and leave the rest unexplained. That table gives V, J and clone size, and the DNA gave D and trimming. This sample has tens of thousands of clones in its table, and approximately 83% of those were observed once. The ten largest clones capture around 9.6% of the sample.

On this clone itself: The antigen it binds to is not known. No base quality values were provided; no much bigger clone lies one nucleotide off.

One collaborating source in Seattle enrolled patients during active infection and followed them longitudinally through the course of disease. Each collaborating institution followed its own protocols to collect whole blood in K2EDTA tubes. Collaborator samples were shipped for TCRbeta analysis as frozen whole blood, isolated PBMCs, or DNA extracted from either sample type. From the cysteine up to the phenylalanine, the CDR3 has a length of 14 residues. The retained sequence is limited to the CDR3, 42 bases, with the frame set at the first base. V is reduced by 5 bases and J by 5 bases, leaving a spacing of 15 bases between them. Via the germline V gene, CDR1 is MDHEN and CDR2 SYDVKM.

This sequence originates from a man aged 30 to 45 with COVID-19, enrolled during active disease. Material for sequencing was peripheral blood. The sequence joins TRBV28 to TRBJ1-2; 5 matching bases give a weak D call of TRBD1. In nucleotides, the sequence is TGTGCCAGCAGTCCCCGCCTTGGGGGGTATGGCTACACCTTC. The encoded protein is CASSPRLGGYGYTF.